The clone carrying this T cell receptor beta chain was counted only a few times. Its antigen is currently unknown. This sample is drawn from a study of blood T cells in healthy people across ages. The CDR3 has 13 amino acids. The V end was cut by 10 bases, the J end by 0 bases, with 10 bases between. Germline CDR1 reads SEHNR; CDR2 reads FQNEAQ (reference sequence). Alongside a J-beta primer mix, a sample-barcoded 5' primer served in a second PCR lasting roughly 6 to 11 cycles. One entry per CDR3 protein, called by TCRdb with MiXCR from the 5' RACE reads. The repertoire includes approximately 600,000 distinct CDR3 sequences, around three fifths of them detected once, and 30% to 40% sits in the top ten. Study-level points and caveats: Estimated diversity across one million T cells was deemed an underestimate.

The sample taken for sequencing was blood. The V and J genes are TRBV7-9 and TRBJ2-1, with unresolved D. The origin of this receptor is a man in his 60s in good health. The CDR3 here is CATSRSSYNEQFF. The DNA of the CDR3 is TGTGCCACCTCGAGGAGCTCCTACAATGAGCAGTTCTTC.